The 21 T cell receptor beta chains presented below share a single source sample, sequenced in a study of blood T cell repertoires in COVID-19. Sequencing used immunoSEQ multiplex PCR; TCRdb keeps in-frame clones, though not all of them. This table holds approximately 250,000 clones, more than 80% found once. What was sequenced was PBMCs or T cells enriched from blood (not recorded which). The origin of the receptors is a woman younger than 45 with acute COVID-19.

The chain joins TRBV24-1 to TRBJ2-7, with TRBD1 matching over 7 bases. V trimming: 7 bases; J trimming: 3 bases; junction bases outside the gene matches: 5. The length of the CDR3 is 13 residues. The germline V gene has CDR1 KGHDR and CDR2 SFDVKD. CDR3 coding DNA: TGTGCCACCAGGGACAGGTTTAACTACGAGCAGTACTTC. It encodes CATRDRFNYEQYF.

The chain is built from TRBV24-1 and TRBJ1-5; D unclear. Germline loops: CDR1 KGHDR, CDR2 SFDVKD. The V end lost 2 bases, the J end lost 7 bases, and 8 bases lay between the germline ends. This CDR3 region has 13 residues. The CDR3 sequence is CATSDWEGQPQHF. CDR3 DNA sequence: TGTGCCACCAGTGATTGGGAGGGACAGCCCCAGCATTTT.

The V gene is TRBV11-2, the J gene TRBJ1-6; no firm D call. The CDR3 sequence is 13 residues long. Germline V gene lookup returns CDR1 SGHAT and CDR2 FQNNGV. The V and J ends lost 2 bases and 9 bases respectively, with 8 bases between them. CDR3 coding DNA: TGTGCCAGCAGCTTACAGGATTTTTCACCCCTCCACTTT. This translates into CASSLQDFSPLHF.

The rearrangement joins TRBV4-1 to TRBJ2-1; 15 bases fit TRBD2. J lost 8 bases, V lost 4 bases, and 12 bases had no gene match. The CDR3 extends over 18 amino acids. Germline V gene lookup returns CDR1 MGHRA and CDR2 YSYEKL. CDR3 loop: CASSPTEGLAGGSDEQFF. CDR3 nucleotides: TGCGCCAGCAGCCCGACCGAGGGACTAGCGGGAGGATCCGATGAGCAGTTCTTC.

This chain uses TRBV28 with TRBJ2-3, with 9 positions matching TRBD2. Germline V CDR1 and CDR2: MDHEN, SYDVKM. V trimming: 6 bases; J trimming: 0 bases; junction bases outside the gene matches: 10. This CDR3 is 17 amino acids long. CDR3 sequence reads: CASSSPGLAPSTDTQYF. CDR3 bases: TGTGCCAGCAGCTCCCCGGGACTAGCCCCTAGCACAGATACGCAGTATTTT. Full variable domain (remainder filled in from reference TRBV28 and TRBJ2-3): DVKVTQSSRYLVKRTGEKVFLECVQDMDHENMFWYRQDPGLGLRLIYFSYDVKMKEKGDIPEGYSVSREKKERFSLILESASTNQTSMYLCASSSPGLAPSTDTQYFGPGTRLTVL.

The gene calls are TRBV24-1 and TRBJ2-7; D is possibly TRBD1 (5 bases). This CDR3 spans 13 amino acids. Trimming stripped 0 bases from V and 5 bases from J, with 7 bases between. Germline V lookup: CDR1 KGHDR, CDR2 SFDVKD. In DNA, the CDR3 is TGTGCCACCAGTGATTTGGACAGCGACGAGCAGTACTTC. It translates to CATSDLDSDEQYF.

This sequence joins TRBV19 and TRBJ2-1; 13 bases match TRBD2. The CDR3 covers 17 residues. The V gene's germline CDR1 is LNHDA and CDR2 SQIVND (reference sequence). V lost 6 bases, J lost 9 bases, and 14 bases stayed unmatched. The CDR3 region is CASSKGLAGVTISEQFF. The CDR3 coding sequence is TGTGCCAGTAGCAAAGGACTAGCGGGAGTAACGATCAGTGAGCAGTTCTTC.

The chain recombines TRBV19 with TRBJ2-2; weak D call: TRBD1 (5 bases). The CDR3 sequence is 14 residues long. V lost 8 bases and J lost 0, with 10 bases in between. Germline CDR1 is LNHDA and CDR2 is SQIVND (reference sequence). CDR3 nucleotide sequence: TGTGCCAGTCACAGGCAGCCGAACACCGGGGAGCTGTTTTTT. This codes for CASHRQPNTGELFF.

V gene TRBV7-3 combines with J gene TRBJ2-3; 16 positions match TRBD2. Per germline, CDR1 SGHTA and CDR2 FQGTGA. The CDR3 extends over 18 amino acids. V shed 5 bases, J shed 1 base, and the junction held 6 bases outside the gene matches. The CDR3 here is CASSQGLAGGPGTDTQYF. In DNA form, the CDR3 reads TGTGCCAGCAGCCAGGGACTAGCGGGAGGGCCTGGCACAGATACGCAGTATTTT.

The chain employs TRBV7-3 and TRBJ2-2; TRBD2 matches at 11 bases. The CDR3 totals 16 residues. V shed 2 bases and J 7 bases; nucleotides not matched to a gene: 6. Germline CDR1 and CDR2: SGHTA and FQGTGA. CDR3 nucleotides: TGTGCCAGCAGCTTACCGACTAGCGGGACAATCGGGGAGCTGTTTTTT. It codes for CASSLPTSGTIGELFF.

This clone was seen a handful of times. The chain is built from TRBV24-1 and TRBJ2-1, with TRBD1 matching 11 bases. CDR1 KGHDR and CDR2 SFDVKD come from the germline V gene. The CDR3 totals 15 residues. Trimming took 7 bases from V and 8 from J; bases not matched to a gene: 9. CDR3 protein: CATRSGQGAYYEQFF. For the CDR3, the DNA is TGTGCCACCAGATCAGGACAGGGGGCATATTATGAGCAGTTCTTC.

The chain couples TRBV29-1 to TRBJ2-3; weak D call: TRBD2 (6 bases). The CDR3 contains 14 residues. V was shortened by 6 bases and J by 2 bases, with 15 bases between the two germline ends. Germline V lookup: CDR1 SQVTM, CDR2 ANQGSEA. CDR3: CSVGSLAHTDTQYF. Written as DNA, the CDR3 is TGCAGCGTCGGATCACTAGCTCACACAGATACGCAGTATTTT.

The V call is TRBV27, the J call TRBJ2-1, with 7 bases identical to TRBD2. Trimming at V came to 2 bases and at J to 12 bases, leaving 7 bases not matched to a gene. This CDR3 is 13 amino acids long. Per germline, CDR1 MNHEY and CDR2 SMNVEV (reference sequence). The CDR3: CASSLIRASGQFF. The DNA for the CDR3 is TGTGCCAGCAGTTTAATTCGGGCTAGCGGGCAGTTCTTC.

The J gene is TRBJ1-5, the V gene TRBV19; possibly TRBD1 for D (5 bases). Germline lookup yields CDR1 LNHDA and CDR2 SQIVND (reference sequence). The V end was cut by 5 bases, the J end by 13 bases, with 21 bases between. CDR3 length equals 14 residues. The CDR3 here is CASSPSPPGLRQHF. The CDR3 DNA is TGTGCCAGTAGTCCCTCCCCTCCGGGACTTCGGCAGCATTTT. Full variable domain (missing parts from reference TRBV19 and TRBJ1-5): DGGITQSPKYLFRKEGQNVTLSCEQNLNHDAMYWYRQDPGQGLRLIYYSQIVNDFQKGDIAEGYSVSREKKESFPLTVTSAQKNPTAFYLCASSPSPPGLRQHFGDGTRLSIL.

V and J are TRBV18 and TRBJ2-7; possible D gene TRBD1, 6 bases. From germline, CDR1 is KGHSH and CDR2 LQKENI. The V gene lost 6 bases and the J gene lost 7 bases, with 13 bases spanning the gap. The CDR3 covers 12 residues. CDR3 sequence reads: CASSAGVGEQYF. The CDR3 DNA is TGTGCCAGCTCGGCAGGGGTGGGGGAGCAGTACTTC.

The chain employs TRBV6-5 and TRBJ2-7; TRBD2 matches 8 bases. The CDR3 extends over 11 amino acids. Germline V gene lookup returns CDR1 MNHEY and CDR2 SVGAGI. Unmatched junction bases numbered 6, after V lost 11 bases and J lost 6 bases. CDR3 residues: CAHGGGREQYF. The CDR3 bases are TGTGCCCACGGGGGGGGCCGCGAGCAGTACTTC.

The chain links TRBV7-9 to TRBJ2-1, with D perhaps TRBD1 (8 bases). Germline CDR1 SEHNR, CDR2 FQNEAQ (reference sequence). This CDR3 is 18 amino acids long. Between the trimmed V and J ends, which lost 4 bases and 0 bases, there was a span of 19 bases. Written as DNA, the CDR3 is TGTGCCAGCAGCTCGCCAGGACAGGGCGGGAGCTCCTACAATGAGCAGTTCTTC. This sequence encodes CASSSPGQGGSSYNEQFF.

The J gene is TRBJ2-7, the V gene TRBV29-1; TRBD2 matches 13 bases. Germline V gene lookup returns CDR1 SQVTM and CDR2 ANQGSEA. V trimming: 6 bases; J trimming: 2 bases; junction bases outside the gene matches: 4. This CDR3 comprises 14 residues. CDR3 nucleotides: TGCAGCGTGCAACTAGCGGGAGGGCCCTACGAGCAGTACTTC. Amino acids: CSVQLAGGPYEQYF.

The chain recombines TRBV27 with TRBJ2-1; 9 bases match TRBD1. The CDR3 consists of 15 residues. Trimming took 6 bases from V and 4 from J; bases not matched to a gene: 7. Germline V gene sequence: CDR1 MNHEY, CDR2 SMNVEV (reference sequence). The CDR3: CASSRTGGWYNEQFF. CDR3 nucleotide sequence: TGTGCCAGCAGCCGAACAGGGGGCTGGTACAATGAGCAGTTCTTC.

The chain recombines TRBV27 with TRBJ1-1; D remains unclear. The germline CDR1 and CDR2 sequences are MNHEY and SMNVEV (reference sequence). There are 14 residues in the CDR3. V lost 3 bases and J lost 1, with 9 bases in between. CDR3 DNA: TGTGCCAGCAGTTTTCTGGGGAGGAACACTGAAGCTTTCTTT. Its translation: CASSFLGRNTEAFF.

The gene calls are TRBV25-1 and TRBJ2-5; D is unresolved. Trimming took off 1 base at V and 4 bases at J, with 10 bases between the two ends. This CDR3 spans 14 amino acids. In germline, CDR1 is MGHDK, CDR2 SYGVNS. CDR3 coding DNA: TGTGCCAGCAGTGAATCGCCCGGTTCAGAGACCCAGTACTTC. This codes for CASSESPGSETQYF.